This T cell receptor (beta chain) appears in the sequencing data of a study of beta chain features in type 1 diabetes (dated by TCRdb to between 2018 and 2020). At the level of the whole study: No differences in mean age, gender distribution, total cell number or subset yield were found between patients and healthy donors. Naive and central memory subsets were obtained from all 30 or so donors, but regulatory and stem cell-like memory subsets were isolated from only 8 patients and roughly eight healthy donors. In the study, TCRB repertoires of sorted circulating CD4+ T cell subsets from recently diagnosed type 1 diabetes patients were compared with those of matched healthy donors. A total of 90 million to 140 million sorted cells were examined across all samples, and RNA yield correlated strongly with the number of cells per subset. The investigation overall reported the following: Fewer insertions and more nucleotide deletions at VDJ recombination sites were observed in patients with type 1 diabetes, implying thymic rearrangement abnormalities. Naive, central memory and regulatory TCRB repertoires appeared to be more similar among patients than among healthy donors. HLA sub-analyses involved small numbers of individuals, so any influence of HLA type on TCRB rearrangement remained unresolved. A moderate but significant shortening of TCRB CDR3 length was observed in type 1 diabetes patients in all four CD4+ subsets. Shorter templates might have been favored by PCR, but patient and control samples were amplified and corrected together, so both groups would have been affected equally by any skew. Because cDNA was sequenced instead of genomic DNA, activated cells with high expression could be over-represented, although the groups did not differ in activation or CD3 levels.

Each donor gave one peripheral blood draw, roughly 120 mL on average, collected into heparinised tubes. Naive, central memory, regulatory and stem cell-like memory CD4+ T cells were sorted on a BD FACSAria II using a panel including CD45RO, CCR7, CD25, CD127, CD95 and CD27. A purity above 95% was achieved for all sorted populations. PBMCs were isolated right away by Lymphoprep density gradient centrifugation and were stained directly, without culture. So that batch effects would be minimized, each experiment stained and sorted samples in pairs, pairing one healthy donor with one patient. The entire isolated RNA was reverse transcribed using the High Capacity cDNA Reverse Transcription Kit, and thus expressed TCRB transcripts were sequenced. Deep immunoSEQ sequencing was performed on naive, central memory and regulatory T cell samples, with an average of roughly 3.5 million total reads per sample. After sorted cells were lysed in RLT buffer, RNA was extracted with DNase-treated RNeasy Micro or Mini kits, with the choice depending on cell number. Each cell subset was processed separately to prevent cross-contamination, with patient and healthy donor samples processed together. The immunoSEQ multiplex PCR was used to amplify TCRB sequences from cDNA, yielding 87-bp fragments that span the CDR3 region. Sequencing of the amplicons was performed on the Illumina HiSeq platform. In the authors' own workflow: PCR bias was computationally corrected using synthetic template baselines, reads within Hamming distance 2 were collapsed, and singletons that could not be merged were discarded. Reads were aligned to IMGT to assign V, D and J genes, CDR3 length, and insertions or deletions at six rearrangement sites. Within each subset, clonotype counts were normalized to the number of sorted cells before true diversity and Gini coefficients were calculated with the tcR R package. The overlap coefficient, calculated on TCRB nucleotide sequences, was used to quantify repertoire sharing. Not all clones reach the TCRdb copy of this immuneACCESS table, which keeps in-frame sequences only. Checked studies attribute under half of the gap to unresolved V genes and leave the rest unexplained. The V and J calls and clone size are taken from that table; D and trimming were inferred from the DNA. In all, the sample holds roughly 53,000 clones, and roughly 39% of those were seen once. Of the sample, 1.4% is held by the ten largest clones.

Regarding this clone: It lacks a known antigen. No base qualities exist here, and no much larger clone lies one base off it.

From its cysteine to its phenylalanine, the CDR3 spans 16 amino acids. The kept DNA is CDR3 alone, 48 bases in frame from the first base. CDR1 and CDR2 (LNHDA, SQIVND) derive from the germline V gene (reference sequence). V is pared back by 7 bases and J by 2 bases, with 20 bases lying between the germline termini. The sequencing sample was made of Tregs from blood. The cell subset or site label, as the study defines it: regulatory CD4+ T cells. The clonotype originates from a man aged 25 to 40 with type 1 diabetes. Here the chain combines TRBV19 and TRBJ1-2; the D gene is possibly TRBD1, with 5 bases matching. The DNA is as follows: TGTGCCAGTACGTACCTGGCAGGGTTTAGGAACTATGGCTACACCTTC. Translated, it reads CASTYLAGFRNYGYTF.